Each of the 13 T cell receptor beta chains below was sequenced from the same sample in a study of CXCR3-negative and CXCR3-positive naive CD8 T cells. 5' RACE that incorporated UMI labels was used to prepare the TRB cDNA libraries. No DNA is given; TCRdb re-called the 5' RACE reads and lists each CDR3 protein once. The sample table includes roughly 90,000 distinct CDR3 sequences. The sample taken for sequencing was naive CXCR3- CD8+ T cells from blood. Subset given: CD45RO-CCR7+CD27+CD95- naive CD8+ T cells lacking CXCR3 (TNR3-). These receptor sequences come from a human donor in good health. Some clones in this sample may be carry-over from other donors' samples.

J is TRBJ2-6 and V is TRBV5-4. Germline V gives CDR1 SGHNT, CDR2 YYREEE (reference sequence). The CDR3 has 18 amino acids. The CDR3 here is CASSLGDLSSSGANVLTF.

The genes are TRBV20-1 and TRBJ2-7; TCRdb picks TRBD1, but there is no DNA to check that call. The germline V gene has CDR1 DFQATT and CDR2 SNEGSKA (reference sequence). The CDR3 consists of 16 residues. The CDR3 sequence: CSAAPWLAGVSYEQYF.

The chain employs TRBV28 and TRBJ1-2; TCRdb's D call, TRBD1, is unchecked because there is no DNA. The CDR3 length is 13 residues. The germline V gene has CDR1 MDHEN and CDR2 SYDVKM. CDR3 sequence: CASSLTGTGGYTF.

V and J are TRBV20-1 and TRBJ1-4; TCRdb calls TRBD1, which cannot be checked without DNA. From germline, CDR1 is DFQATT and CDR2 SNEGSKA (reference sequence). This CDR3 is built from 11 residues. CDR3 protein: CSGTVIEKLFF.

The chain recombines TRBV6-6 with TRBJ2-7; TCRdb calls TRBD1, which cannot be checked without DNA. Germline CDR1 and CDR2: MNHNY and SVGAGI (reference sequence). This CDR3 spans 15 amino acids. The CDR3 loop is CASSYLRDISYEQYF.

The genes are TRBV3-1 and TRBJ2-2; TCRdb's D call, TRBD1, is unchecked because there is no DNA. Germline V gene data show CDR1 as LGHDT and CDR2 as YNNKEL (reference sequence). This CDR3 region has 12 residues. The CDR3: CAGQGDTGELFF.

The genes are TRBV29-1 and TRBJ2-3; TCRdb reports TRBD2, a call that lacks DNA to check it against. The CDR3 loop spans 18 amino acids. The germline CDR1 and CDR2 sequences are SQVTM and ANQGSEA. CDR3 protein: CSVEDWTSGVSGGDTQYF.

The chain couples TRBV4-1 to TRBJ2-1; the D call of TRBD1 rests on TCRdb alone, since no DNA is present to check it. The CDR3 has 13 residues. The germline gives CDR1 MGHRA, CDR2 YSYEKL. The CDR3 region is CASSPLGTYEQFF.

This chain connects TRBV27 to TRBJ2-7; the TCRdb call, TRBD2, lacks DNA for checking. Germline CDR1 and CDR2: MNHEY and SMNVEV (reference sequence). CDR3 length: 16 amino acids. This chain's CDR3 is CASTPGLAVGGYEQYF.

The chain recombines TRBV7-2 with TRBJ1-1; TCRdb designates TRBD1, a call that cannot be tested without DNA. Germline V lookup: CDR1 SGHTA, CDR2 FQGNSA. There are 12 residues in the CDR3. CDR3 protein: CASRGGTVEAFF.

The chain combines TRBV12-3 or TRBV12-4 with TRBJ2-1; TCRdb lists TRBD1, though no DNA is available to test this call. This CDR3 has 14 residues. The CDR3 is CASSLPGGRNEQFF.

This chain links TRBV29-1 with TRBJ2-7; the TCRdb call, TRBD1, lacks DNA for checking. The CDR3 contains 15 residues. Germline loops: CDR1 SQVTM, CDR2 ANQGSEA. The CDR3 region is CSVDGSGAGGYEQYF.

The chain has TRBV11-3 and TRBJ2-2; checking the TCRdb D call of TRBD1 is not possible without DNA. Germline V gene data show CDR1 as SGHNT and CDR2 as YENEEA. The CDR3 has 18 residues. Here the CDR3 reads CASSSHPMTGVDTGELFF.